The rows below give T cell receptor beta chains drawn from one sample of a study of blood T cell repertoires in COVID-19. Sequencing used immunoSEQ multiplex PCR; TCRdb keeps in-frame clones, though not all of them. The sample consists of hundreds of thousands of clones, 81% of them appearing once. Sequencing was carried out using peripheral blood. The receptors were sampled from a woman older than 75 with COVID-19, enrolled during active disease. Each CDR3 is given with its conserved first and last residue. The order of the fields is V gene, J gene, CDR3 protein.

>TRBV30|TRBJ2-2
CAWIKRGGSAPGGELFF
>TRBV7-9|TRBJ2-2
CASSQPGGAKAGELFF
>TRBV6-5|TRBJ1-1
CASSYSRTGGGAFF
>TRBV6-2/TRBV6-3|TRBJ1-5
CASSPIRGRLNQPQHF
>TRBV12-3/TRBV12-4|TRBJ2-1
CASSGQGANEQFF
>TRBV3-1/TRBV3-2|TRBJ2-3
CASSQDKTSDRDTQYF
>TRBV6-5|TRBJ2-1
CATYYGGGNNEQFF
>TRBV5-1|TRBJ1-1
CASREQGPRTEAFF
>TRBV19|TRBJ2-2
CASSPQGRGRTGELFF
>TRBV5-5|TRBJ1-1
CASSLYPNTEAFF
>TRBV6-6|TRBJ2-7
CASKFSGSSYEQYF
>TRBV19|TRBJ1-1
CASRDWTEAFF
>TRBV5-1|TRBJ1-1
CASSWDRSVGEAFF
>TRBV19|TRBJ2-4
CASSIGTSGAKNIQYF
>TRBV5-1|TRBJ2-1
CASSPGTTGTRDEQFF
>TRBV19|TRBJ1-2
CASTTGTALYGYTF
>TRBV7-9|TRBJ2-2
CASSPGTRNTGELFF
>TRBV21-1|TRBJ1-3
CASPPRTLGNTIYF
>TRBV19|TRBJ2-7
CASSSAGQGVYEQYF
>TRBV5-1|TRBJ2-3
CASSLAGGPEDTQYF
>TRBV3-1/TRBV3-2|TRBJ2-2
CASSQVKAELFF
>TRBV10-1|TRBJ1-5
CASSPNGQPQHF
>TRBV10-1|TRBJ2-1
CASSGRQGLGEQFF
>TRBV24-1|TRBJ1-1
CATSDLGQHEAFF
>TRBV5-4|TRBJ1-2
CASSPGTGAYGYTF
>TRBV20-1|TRBJ2-5
CSASWRETQYF
>TRBV12-3/TRBV12-4|TRBJ1-4
CASSFQGDEKLFF
>TRBV5-1|TRBJ1-6
CASSLEGGRSPLHF
>TRBV28|TRBJ2-3
CASRDFDTQYF
>TRBV5-5|TRBJ2-7
CASSLAREGPFAQYF
>TRBV29-1|TRBJ2-3
CSAREGADTQYF
>TRBV6-6|TRBJ2-1
CASRGYNEQFF
>TRBV19|TRBJ2-4
CASSRGPQKIQYF
>TRBV28|TRBJ2-5
CASSRVAPETQYF
>TRBV11-2|TRBJ2-3
CASSFQWPGGRNTQYF
>TRBV3-1/TRBV3-2|TRBJ2-7
CASSRGTSGSFYYEQYF
>TRBV15|TRBJ2-1
CATSRELAAYSSYNEQFF
>TRBV6-5|TRBJ1-2
CASSSGQSGYTF
>TRBV11-3|TRBJ2-1
CASSPRTSGTYNEQFF
>TRBV6-5|TRBJ1-4
CASSYATGGSEKLFF
>TRBV7-9|TRBJ2-7
CASSWTGYEQYF
>TRBV6-1|TRBJ1-2
CASSEATGRSHTF
>TRBV27|TRBJ2-7
CASSSTGRGDYEQYF
>TRBV5-4|TRBJ2-1
CASSRPGTVYNEQFF
>TRBV11-2|TRBJ2-2
CASSLHWGELFF
>TRBV30|TRBJ2-2
CAWSPRGLGELFF
>TRBV6-5|TRBJ1-5
CASSYSATANQPQHF
>TRBV15|TRBJ1-2
CATSRDQVGSNYGYTF
>TRBV6-6|TRBJ2-3
CASSMRLADTQYF
>TRBV6-5|TRBJ1-4
CASSLETGGEKLFF